The 30 T cell receptor beta chains below come from one sample, sequenced in a study of CD8+ T cells in alopecia areata. The sequencing template was cDNA reverse transcribed from extracted RNA. Produced via immunoSEQ multiplex PCR; TCRdb's table is partial and in-frame only. The repertoire holds around 140,000 clones, with roughly 64% as singletons. Material: CD4+ T cells sorted from blood, obtained at week 0. The receptors originated from a human donor with alopecia areata.

This clone occurred a few times. J is TRBJ1-3 and V is TRBV7-9; D ambiguous. CDR1 is SEHNR, CDR2 FQNEAQ, per germline (reference sequence). With 5 bases removed from V and 3 bases from J, the gap between germline ends came to 8 bases. The CDR3 covers 13 residues. The CDR3 DNA sequence: TGTGCCAGCAGCCCTTCGGGTGGAAACACCATATATTTT. It codes for CASSPSGGNTIYF. Filled out from reference TRBV7-9 and TRBJ1-3, the complete variable domain reads DTGVSQNPRHKITKRGQNVTFRCDPISEHNRLYWYRQTLGQGPEFLTYFQNEAQLEKSRLLSDRFSAERPKGSFSTLEIQRTEQGDSAMYLCASSPSGGNTIYFGEGSWLTVV.

The CDR3 DNA reads as TGCGCCAGCAGCTTGCGGGGGATGGACACTGAAGCTTTCTTT. It yields the protein CASSLRGMDTEAFF. The chain joins TRBV5-1 to TRBJ1-1; D may be TRBD1 (5 bases). V was pared by 1 base and J by 3 bases, with 10 bases between. The CDR3 sequence is 14 residues long. Germline assignment: CDR1 SGHRS and CDR2 YFSETQ.

The rearrangement joins TRBV7-9 to TRBJ2-2, with D hard to call. This CDR3 is built from 9 residues. Germline lookup yields CDR1 SEHNR and CDR2 FQNEAQ (reference sequence). V was clipped by 11 bases and J by 8 bases, with 6 bases between them. The CDR3 DNA reads TGTGCCTTCGGAGGGGAGCTGTTTTTT. This codes for CAFGGELFF.

The V gene is TRBV5-1, the J gene TRBJ2-6; D is undetermined. V shed 4 bases and J shed 4 bases, with 12 bases lying between them. This CDR3 comprises 15 residues. The germline V gene encodes CDR1 SGHRS and CDR2 YFSETQ. The CDR3 reads CASSLQDTGANVLTF. DNA for the CDR3: TGCGCCAGCAGCCTACAAGATACAGGGGCCAACGTCCTGACTTTC.

The CDR3 DNA follows: TGTGCCAGTAGTCCCCAGGCGTTCGAACCCACAGATACGCAGTATTTT. Its protein is CASSPQAFEPTDTQYF. This sequence joins TRBV19 and TRBJ2-3; no reliable D call. The length of the CDR3 is 16 residues. Germline lookup yields CDR1 LNHDA and CDR2 SQIVND (reference sequence). V lost 5 bases and J lost 2, with 17 bases in between.

This rearrangement joins TRBV5-4 to TRBJ1-1; 10 bases are a match to TRBD1. Germline trimming cut 3 bases from V and 4 bases from J; bases unmatched to any gene: 9. Germline-derived CDR1 and CDR2 are SGHNT and YYREEE (reference sequence). CDR3 length: 16 residues. The CDR3 protein is CASSSDRGAFGTEAFF. As DNA, the CDR3 is TGTGCCAGCAGCTCGGACAGGGGGGCTTTCGGCACTGAAGCTTTCTTT. Filled out from reference TRBV5-4 and TRBJ1-1, the complete variable domain reads ETGVTQSPTHLIKTRGQQVTLRCSSQSGHNTVSWYQQALGQGPQFIFQYYREEENGRGNFPPRFSGLQFPNYSSELNVNALELDDSALYLCASSSDRGAFGTEAFFGQGTRLTVV.

This clone has just one count. The chain has TRBV4-3 and TRBJ1-2; D gene unclear. From germline, CDR1 is LGHNA and CDR2 YSLEER. The V end lost 0 bases, the J end lost 2 bases, and 7 bases lay between the germline ends. The CDR3 is made up of 14 amino acids. The CDR3 loop is CASSQDEVNYGYTF. CDR3 nucleotides: TGCGCCAGCAGCCAAGATGAAGTAAACTATGGCTACACCTTC.

This clone was found a few times. The chain joins TRBV15 to TRBJ2-7; a weak D match, TRBD2 (5 bases). Germline CDR1 LNHNV, CDR2 YYDKDF (reference sequence). V gave up 5 bases and J gave up 7 bases, with 15 bases separating them. This CDR3 has 13 residues. The CDR3 DNA reads TGTGCCACCAGCCTTGAGAGGGTATTTGAGCAGTACTTC. Translated: CATSLERVFEQYF.

The chain employs TRBV6-5 and TRBJ1-6, with a weak D call TRBD1 (5 bases). Per the germline V gene, CDR1 is MNHEY and CDR2 is SVGAGI. The CDR3 consists of 14 residues. The V end lost 6 bases, the J end lost 9 bases, and 15 bases lay between the germline ends. CDR3 protein: CASRSQGWISPLHF. For the CDR3, the DNA is TGTGCCAGCAGGTCGCAGGGATGGATTTCACCCCTCCACTTT.

The chain couples TRBV20-1 to TRBJ2-7; 8 bases are shared with TRBD1. The CDR3 sequence is 10 residues long. In germline, CDR1 is DFQATT, CDR2 SNEGSKA (reference sequence). J was trimmed by 10 bases and V by 6 bases; bases with no gene match: 5. In DNA, the CDR3 is TGCAGTGCCTCGGGACAGGATCAGTACTTC. This encodes CSASGQDQYF.

This clone was observed a handful of times. The gene calls are TRBV5-1 and TRBJ2-3, with D maybe TRBD2 (7 bases). V lost 0 bases, J lost 5 bases, and 13 bases lay in between. This CDR3 has 15 residues. CDR1 is SGHRS and CDR2 is YFSETQ in the germline V gene. DNA of the CDR3: TGCGCCAGCAGCTTGGAAGGGGGGGCCGAAGATACGCAGTATTTT. This codes for CASSLEGGAEDTQYF.

The V gene is TRBV14, the J gene TRBJ1-2; TRBD1 might be the D (6 bases). The germline V gene has CDR1 SGHDN and CDR2 FVKESK. Trimming pared 0 bases from V and 7 bases from J, leaving 9 bases between. The CDR3 is 13 residues long. The CDR3 reads CASSQDRGSGYTF. CDR3 DNA sequence: TGTGCCAGCAGCCAAGACAGGGGTTCTGGCTACACCTTC.

V and J are TRBV6-5 and TRBJ2-3, with 8 positions matching TRBD2. This CDR3 comprises 15 residues. Germline trimming cut 8 bases from V and 2 bases from J; bases unmatched to any gene: 9. Germline loops: CDR1 MNHEY, CDR2 SVGAGI. The CDR3 is CASASGGPSTDTQYF. In DNA form, the CDR3 reads TGTGCCAGCGCCAGCGGGGGCCCTTCCACAGATACGCAGTATTTT.

The rearrangement uses TRBV9 and TRBJ2-3; D ambiguous. The CDR3 totals 12 residues. Per germline, CDR1 SGDLS and CDR2 YYNGEE. Trimming removed 4 bases from V and 2 bases from J, with 5 bases in between. CDR3 DNA: TGTGCCAGCAGCACAACCACAGATACGCAGTATTTT. Protein product: CASSTTTDTQYF.

J is TRBJ1-1 and V is TRBV4-3; a weak D match, TRBD1 (5 bases). CDR1 and CDR2 from the germline V gene are LGHNA and YSLEER. Trimming removed 0 bases at V and 1 base at J, with 12 bases between. The CDR3 totals 16 residues. Here the CDR3 reads CASSQEARTKNTEAFF. DNA of the CDR3: TGCGCCAGCAGCCAAGAGGCCAGGACAAAGAACACTGAAGCTTTCTTT.

This chain joins TRBV19 and TRBJ1-1; TRBD1 aligns across 8 bases. V gave up 11 bases and J gave up 0 bases; unmatched junction bases: 11. The CDR3 is made up of 15 amino acids. Germline V gene lookup returns CDR1 LNHDA and CDR2 SQIVND (reference sequence). CDR3 loop: CASTLDRGMNTEAFF. CDR3 nucleotide sequence: TGTGCCTCGACATTAGACAGGGGAATGAACACTGAAGCTTTCTTT.

The chain employs TRBV2 and TRBJ2-1; perhaps TRBD2 as D (5 bases). CDR1 is SNHLY and CDR2 is FYNNEI in the germline V gene. Trimming shortened V by 8 bases and J by 8 bases, and 22 bases separated the two germline ends. The CDR3 totals 15 residues. CDR3: CASVSTPIPRDEQFF. Written as DNA, the CDR3 is TGTGCCAGCGTTTCGACTCCGATCCCGAGGGATGAGCAGTTCTTC. The full variable domain, its missing parts supplied by reference TRBV2 and TRBJ2-1, is EPEVTQTPSHQVTQMGQEVILRCVPISNHLYFYWYRQILGQKVEFLVSFYNNEISEKSEIFDDQFSVERPDGSNFTLKIRSTKLEDSAMYFCASVSTPIPRDEQFFGPGTRLTVL.

This chain uses TRBV5-1 with TRBJ1-2, with 8 positions matching TRBD1. Germline V lookup: CDR1 SGHRS, CDR2 YFSETQ. The CDR3 is 15 residues long. Trimming removed 2 bases from V and 3 bases from J; junction bases left unmatched: 6. The CDR3 here is CASSLLPGGDYGYTF. For the CDR3, the DNA is TGCGCCAGCAGCTTACTCCCAGGGGGCGACTATGGCTACACCTTC.

This chain links TRBV30 with TRBJ2-3; D gene uncertain. Germline CDR1 is GTSNPN and CDR2 is SVGIG (reference sequence). With 7 bases removed from V and 5 bases from J, the gap between germline ends came to 13 bases. The CDR3 covers 12 residues. The CDR3 is CASRATGDTQYF. The CDR3 nucleotides are TGTGCCTCACGGGCCACGGGAGATACGCAGTATTTT.

This clone was found a few times. The rearrangement links TRBV6-6 to TRBJ2-1, with no clear D. V gave up 2 bases and J gave up 8 bases, with 4 bases separating them. This CDR3 has 11 amino acids. Germline CDR1 is MNHNY and CDR2 is SVGAGI (reference sequence). The CDR3 DNA sequence: TGTGCCAGCAGTTACCGTGATGAGCAGTTCTTC. Translated: CASSYRDEQFF.

This clone was seen a handful of times. V is TRBV7-9 and J is TRBJ2-7; tentative D call: TRBD2 (5 bases). Trimming removed 11 bases at V and 6 bases at J, with 17 bases between. There are 12 residues in the CDR3. The germline V gene encodes CDR1 SEHNR and CDR2 FQNEAQ (reference sequence). The CDR3: CALGRGRAEQYF. In DNA form, the CDR3 reads TGTGCCCTGGGTCGGGGAAGGGCCGAGCAGTACTTC.

DNA for the CDR3: TGTGCCAGCAGTTGGATTCGGAACACTGAAGCTTTCTTT. It codes for CASSWIRNTEAFF. The genes are TRBV5-6 and TRBJ1-1, with D unclear. The V and J ends lost 5 bases and 1 base respectively, with 9 bases between them. Germline CDR1 is SGHDT and CDR2 is YYEEEE. The CDR3 covers 13 residues.

This clone was counted once. The chain is built from TRBV5-4 and TRBJ1-5, with no clear D. This CDR3 has 13 amino acids. V lost 4 bases and J lost 3, with 8 bases in between. Germline V gives CDR1 SGHNT, CDR2 YYREEE (reference sequence). For the CDR3, the DNA is TGTGCCAGCAGCCTCGATCCCAATCAGCCCCAGCATTTT. This sequence encodes CASSLDPNQPQHF.

The table lists this clone with a few counts. V and J are TRBV6-1 and TRBJ2-7; 8 positions agree with TRBD1. Trimming at V came to 10 bases and at J to 2 bases, leaving 10 bases not matched to a gene. The germline CDR1 and CDR2 sequences are MNHNS and SASEGT. The CDR3 spans 14 residues. The CDR3 loop reads CATYRTGSTYEQYF. Written as DNA, the CDR3 is TGTGCCACCTATCGGACAGGGTCGACCTACGAGCAGTACTTC.

The V gene is TRBV29-1, the J gene TRBJ1-5; 7 bases are shared with TRBD1. The CDR3 loop spans 13 amino acids. Per germline, CDR1 SQVTM and CDR2 ANQGSEA. Trimming took 4 bases from V and 4 from J; bases not matched to a gene: 4. As DNA, the CDR3 is TGCAGCGTTGGGGACAGCCTAAATCAGCCCCAGCATTTT. The encoded protein is CSVGDSLNQPQHF.

The rearrangement links TRBV2 to TRBJ1-2; D possibly corresponds to TRBD1 (5 bases). The V and J ends lost 2 bases and 6 bases respectively, with 10 bases between them. From germline, CDR1 is SNHLY and CDR2 FYNNEI. This CDR3 region has 13 residues. The CDR3 coding sequence is TGTGCCAGCAGTGAACAGGGTGGAGATGGCTACACCTTC. It specifies CASSEQGGDGYTF.

This clone was observed many times. The V call is TRBV7-2, the J call TRBJ2-7; possibly TRBD1 or TRBD2 for D (5 bases each). Trimming took 4 bases from V and 1 from J, leaving 14 bases between them. The CDR3 runs 15 residues. Germline CDR1 is SGHTA and CDR2 is FQGNSA. CDR3 region: CASSSRRDGSYEQYF. CDR3 coding DNA: TGTGCCAGCAGCTCACGCCGGGACGGATCCTACGAGCAGTACTTC.

CDR3 amino acids: CASSQGTSGGSYEQYF. The CDR3 nucleotides read TGCGCCAGCAGCCAAGGGACTAGCGGGGGCTCCTACGAGCAGTACTTC. V usage is TRBV4-3 and J usage is TRBJ2-7; the match to TRBD2 covers 13 bases. Germline loops: CDR1 LGHNA, CDR2 YSLEER. The CDR3 contains 16 residues. V lost 1 base to trimming and J lost 0 bases; unmatched junction nucleotides: 0.

This clone turned up a few times. The chain recombines TRBV5-1 with TRBJ1-2, with D hard to call. Trimming took off 5 bases at V and 0 bases at J, with 14 bases between the two ends. Germline CDR1 and CDR2: SGHRS and YFSETQ. The CDR3 covers 15 residues. The CDR3 DNA reads as TGCGCCAGCAGTCTGGCCTCAGAGACTAACTATGGCTACACCTTC. It codes for CASSLASETNYGYTF.

This clone is a singleton in its sample. The V call is TRBV7-6, the J call TRBJ2-1; D unclear. Germline CDR1 SGHVS, CDR2 FNYEAQ. This CDR3 contains 15 residues. Trimming removed 5 bases from V and 2 bases from J, with 13 bases in between. CDR3 protein: CASSRSPLAYNEQFF. CDR3 nucleotides: TGTGCCAGCAGCCGCTCTCCCCTGGCCTACAATGAGCAGTTCTTC.